This T cell receptor beta chain emerged from a study of radiotherapy plus CTLA-4 blockade in lung cancer. About the study: Patients showed objective responses in 15% to 20% of cases, and disease control was achieved by less than 35%.

Repertoires were generated with immunoSEQ multiplex PCR, while TCRdb's copy carries only in-frame clones and drops some. The table includes 70,000 to 95,000 clones, approximately 86% detected once. Trimming stripped 1 base from V and 5 bases from J, with 7 bases between. Germline-derived CDR1 and CDR2 are SGHDT and YYEEEE. The CDR3 extends over 13 amino acids. This TCR was recovered from a human donor with non-small cell lung cancer that progressed on radiotherapy plus ipilimumab. This chain connects TRBV5-6 to TRBJ1-5; D is ambiguous. Sequencing used peripheral blood, obtained from a patient treated with radiotherapy plus ipilimumab. The CDR3, as DNA: TGTGCCAGCAGCTTGTCAGGATATCAGCCCCAGCATTTT. As protein: CASSLSGYQPQHF.